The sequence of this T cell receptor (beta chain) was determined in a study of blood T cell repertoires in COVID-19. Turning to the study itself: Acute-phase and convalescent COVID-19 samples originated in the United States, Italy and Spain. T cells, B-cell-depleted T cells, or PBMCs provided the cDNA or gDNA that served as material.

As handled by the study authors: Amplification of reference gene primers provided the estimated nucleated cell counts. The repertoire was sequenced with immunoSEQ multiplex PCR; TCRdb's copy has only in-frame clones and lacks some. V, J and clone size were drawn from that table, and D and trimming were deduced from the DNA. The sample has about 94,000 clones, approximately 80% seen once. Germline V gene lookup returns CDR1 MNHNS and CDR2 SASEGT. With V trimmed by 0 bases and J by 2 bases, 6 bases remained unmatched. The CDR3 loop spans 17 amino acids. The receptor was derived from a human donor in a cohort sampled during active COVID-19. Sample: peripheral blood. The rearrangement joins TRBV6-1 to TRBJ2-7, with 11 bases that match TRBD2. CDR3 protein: CASSEALGTSGPYEQYF. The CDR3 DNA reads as TGTGCCAGCAGTGAAGCGCTCGGGACTAGCGGTCCCTACGAGCAGTACTTC.